This TCR beta chain was documented in a study of Graves' ophthalmopathy and Graves' hyperthyroidism (dated by TCRdb to the late 2010s). Turning to the overall study: Peripheral blood was collected at initial diagnosis, prior to any treatment. The study used TCR beta repertoire signatures to distinguish Graves' ophthalmopathy from Graves' hyperthyroidism and to predict progression to ophthalmopathy. In total, over 130 blood samples were TCR-sequenced: approximately 42 ophthalmopathy, roughly 80 hyperthyroidism and some 17 hyperthyroidism-to-ophthalmopathy patients. To explore V-J signatures that separate ophthalmopathy from hyperthyroidism, a discovery set of about a hundred patients was enrolled, consisting of 40 to 45 with ophthalmopathy and some 59 with stable hyperthyroidism. The independent validation cohort included 18 to 20 hyperthyroidism patients plus 17 patients who later progressed from hyperthyroidism to ophthalmopathy. T-cell repertoires of thyroid tissue and blood were compared in over five hyperthyroidism patients. Once sampling was done, hyperthyroidism patients were given methimazole at a starting dose of 30 mg daily, while ophthalmopathy patients were given high-dose intravenous methylprednisolone.

This clonotype was picked up many times. Its specific antigen is unknown. Base quality data are lacking; no much larger clone is found one base away. Stable hyperthyroidism was defined as no progression to ophthalmopathy within 18 months of follow-up. Patients with hyperthyroidism were aged 18 to 65 years, had been newly diagnosed, and had a disease duration of less than 2 months. Patients with other autoimmune diseases, uncontrolled infections, pregnancy or lactation were excluded from the study. Diagnosis relied on clinical symptoms, serum thyroxine, TRAb, thyroid ultrasound and orbital computed tomography. Using Ficoll-Paque density gradient centrifugation, PBMCs were isolated from about 9.4 ml of fresh peripheral blood. Trizol reagent was used to extract the total RNA, and its quality was then checked on an Agilent 2100 Bioanalyzer. Results the study describes overall, beyond this receptor: Most expanded thyroid clonotypes with a frequency above 0.001 also appeared in blood, which suggests that blood repertoires may reflect the immune response in the thyroid. Sample size was not statistically predetermined, and group allocation was not concealed from the investigators. In validation, the model predicted ophthalmopathy progression with about 71% sensitivity and around 72% specificity; 12 predicted patients were CT-confirmed with GO in a median of around 6.5 months. The 13-signature model separated ophthalmopathy from stable hyperthyroidism with 85% to 90% sensitivity and approximately 83% specificity in cross-validation, and 80%/75% in the test set.

TCR beta CDR3 regions were amplified from RNA transcripts for repertoire sequencing. The first round of RT-PCR was done with HTBI primers and the Qiagen OneStep RT-PCR kit, and was followed by a second round of multiplex PCR, then size selection and purification. The libraries underwent paired-end sequencing with 100 bp reads on an Illumina HiSeq2000. The original methods were these. SOAPnuke was used to process the reads, removing any read that contained adapters or uncalled bases, had a mean Phred below 15, or lacked an exact match to the constant primer or identifier. COPE v1.2.5 was used to merge high-quality paired reads. Each unique nucleotide sequence was defined as a clonotype, and clonotypes were aligned to IMGT TRB V, D and J references with MiTCR v1.1. The analysis was limited to V-J combinations with a frequency above 0.0001, which together covered 99.2% of the repertoires. For each V-J combination, a TCR clonal expansion and chaos score was defined as the ratio of F50 clonal expansion to chaos observed in the TCRdist matrix. Welch's t-statistics and random forest were used to narrow the features down to roughly twelve V-J combinations, which were then fed into a naive Bayes classifier. The similarity between thyroid and blood repertoires was quantified using the Morisita-Horn index. TCRdb cleaned the public reads at Q25 with fastp, built clones with MiXCR and kept in-frame beta chains. One record per CDR3 amino acid sequence lists the most common genes and DNA. In this record, the V and J calls reflect TCRdb's handling and not the investigators' own analysis. Present in this sample are roughly 350,000 distinct CDR3 sequences, about a sixth of which were seen just once. 2% to 3% of the sample is in the top ten clones.

The CDR3, cysteine through phenylalanine, is 12 amino acids long. The entry retains the CDR3 DNA only, 36 bases that are in frame from base 1. CDR1 and CDR2 are drawn from the germline V gene: MNHEY, SVGAGI. Relative to germline, V is 11 bases shorter and J is 6 bases shorter, with 11 bases between their ends. This clonotype was obtained from an adult woman with stable Graves' hyperthyroidism. The chain is made from TRBV6-5 and TRBJ2-6; the D gene is tentatively TRBD1 or TRBD2, each matching 5 bases. Sample: peripheral blood. The CDR3 protein: CAAGASANVLTF. The nucleotides are TGTGCCGCCGGGGCATCGGCCAACGTCCTGACTTTC.